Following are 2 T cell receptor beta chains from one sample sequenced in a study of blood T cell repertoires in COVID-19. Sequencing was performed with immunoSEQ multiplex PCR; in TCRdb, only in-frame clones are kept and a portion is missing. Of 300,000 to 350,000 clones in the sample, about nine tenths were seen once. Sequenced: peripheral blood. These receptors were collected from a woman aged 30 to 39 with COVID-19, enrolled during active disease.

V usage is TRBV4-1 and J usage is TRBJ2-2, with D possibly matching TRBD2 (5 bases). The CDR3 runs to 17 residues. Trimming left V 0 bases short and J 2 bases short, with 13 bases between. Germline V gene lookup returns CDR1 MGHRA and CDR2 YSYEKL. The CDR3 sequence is CASSQERASPNTGELFF. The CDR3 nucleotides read TGCGCCAGCAGCCAAGAGCGGGCGAGCCCCAACACCGGGGAGCTGTTTTTT.

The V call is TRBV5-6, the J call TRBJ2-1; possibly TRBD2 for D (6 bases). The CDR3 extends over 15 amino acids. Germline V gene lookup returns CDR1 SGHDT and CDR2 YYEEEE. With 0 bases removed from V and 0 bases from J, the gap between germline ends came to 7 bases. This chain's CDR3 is CASSLDGSSYNEQFF. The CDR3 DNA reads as TGTGCCAGCAGCTTGGACGGGAGCTCCTACAATGAGCAGTTCTTC.